The 7 T cell receptor beta chains given below trace back to one sample, sequenced in a study of beta chain features in type 1 diabetes. These receptors' targets are unknown. Study findings and constraints: Within each of all four CD4+ subsets, Type 1 diabetes patients had TCRB CDR3s that were moderately but significantly shorter.

Since all of the isolated RNA was reverse transcribed, expressed TCRB transcripts were what got sequenced. Assay used: immunoSEQ multiplex PCR; TCRdb lists only in-frame clones, some missing. The top ten clones hold about 0.02% of a sample with about 740,000 clones, around 15% of them seen once. The sample consisted of naive CD4+ T cells from blood. Every receptor here comes from a man aged 18 to 35 with type 1 diabetes.

This clone was seen only a few times. The chain couples TRBV29-1 to TRBJ1-1; no definite D call. The germline V gene has CDR1 SQVTM and CDR2 ANQGSEA. V dropped 3 bases and J dropped 8 bases, with 13 bases sitting between them. This CDR3 has 12 amino acids. CDR3 nucleotides: TGCAGCGTTGAGGCCCCAGGCGCCGAAGCTTTCTTT. Protein sequence: CSVEAPGAEAFF.

This clone was detected only a few times. The chain carries TRBV18 and TRBJ1-1, with a weak D call TRBD1 (6 bases). V lost 6 bases to trimming and J lost 2 bases, with 10 bases between them. Germline lookup yields CDR1 KGHSH and CDR2 LQKENI. CDR3 length: 13 residues. CDR3 amino acids: CASSDSSNTEAFF. For the CDR3, the DNA is TGTGCCAGCTCGGACAGCAGTAACACTGAAGCTTTCTTT. Combining the CDR3 with reference TRBV18 and TRBJ1-1 gives the whole variable domain NAGVMQNPRHLVRRRGQEARLRCSPMKGHSHVYWYRQLPEEGLKFMVYLQKENIIDESGMPKERFSAEFPKEGPSILRIQQVVRGDSAAYFCASSDSSNTEAFFGQGTRLTVV.

This clone turned up a few times. The genes are TRBV5-6 and TRBJ1-2, with TRBD1 identical over 8 bases. The CDR3 covers 14 residues. V lost 0 bases and J lost 6; bases outside the gene matches: 4. From germline, CDR1 is SGHDT and CDR2 YYEEEE. Written as DNA, the CDR3 is TGTGCCAGCAGCTTGGATTACAGGGGGAATGGCTACACCTTC. Its protein product is CASSLDYRGNGYTF.

This chain links TRBV5-1 with TRBJ2-7; possibly TRBD1 for D (5 bases). From germline, CDR1 is SGHRS and CDR2 YFSETQ. The CDR3 has 14 residues. Between the trimmed V and J ends, which lost 2 bases and 2 bases, there was a span of 11 bases. The CDR3 region is CASSLQARPYEQYF. The CDR3 DNA is TGCGCCAGCAGCTTACAGGCCCGACCCTACGAGCAGTACTTC.

Remarks on this clone: Distinct nucleotide sequences in the sample also encode this CDR3. V is TRBV5-1 and J is TRBJ1-1; D remains unclear. Germline assignment: CDR1 SGHRS and CDR2 YFSETQ. The CDR3 runs to 11 residues. V was clipped by 0 bases and J by 6 bases, with 3 bases between them. CDR3 DNA sequence: TGCGCCAGCAGCTTGGGACCTGAAGCTTTCTTT. As protein: CASSLGPEAFF.

CDR3 nucleotide sequence: TGTGCCAGCACCCGAACCGGGGACCGCAATCAGCCCCAGCATTTT. It translates to CASTRTGDRNQPQHF. The V gene is TRBV7-9, the J gene TRBJ1-5; D perhaps matches TRBD1 (5 bases). V lost 7 bases, J lost 2 bases, and 15 bases lay in between. There are 15 residues in the CDR3. Germline V gives CDR1 SEHNR, CDR2 FQNEAQ (reference sequence).

This clone was seen more than once but under ten times. The chain is built from TRBV28 and TRBJ1-2; D remains ambiguous. This CDR3 is 19 amino acids long. V was clipped by 1 base and J by 8 bases, with 29 bases between them. Per germline, CDR1 MDHEN and CDR2 SYDVKM. The CDR3 DNA follows: TGTGCCAGCAGTTTATTGCAGGAATTCCGGGGATCCTTAGGTGGCGGCTACACCTTC. It is translated as CASSLLQEFRGSLGGGYTF.